One and the same sample provided the 17 T cell receptor beta chains below, sequenced in a study of T cell responses to AZD1222 COVID-19 vaccine. Profiling relied on immunoSEQ multiplex PCR, and the TCRdb table lists in-frame clones only, not all of them. The sample yields some 150,000 clones, about nine tenths seen once. The specimen was peripheral blood, collected on day 0 of MenACWY control vaccination. The origin of the receptors is an adult in good health.

This chain links TRBV7-2 with TRBJ2-4; 14 positions agree with TRBD2. The CDR3 has 17 residues. V was pared by 5 bases and J by 6 bases, with 9 bases of the junction left unmatched. The V gene's germline CDR1 is SGHTA and CDR2 FQGNSA. The CDR3 nucleotides are TGTGCCAGCAGCCCCTCGACTAGCGGGGGGGCCGGAAACATTCAGTACTTC. This codes for CASSPSTSGGAGNIQYF.

This chain links TRBV7-9 with TRBJ2-7, with D perhaps matching TRBD2 (6 bases). The CDR3 runs to 11 residues. V gave up 1 base and J gave up 9 bases, with 7 bases separating them. CDR1 SEHNR and CDR2 FQNEAQ come from the germline V gene (reference sequence). The CDR3 loop reads CASSLVGGQYF. CDR3 nucleotide sequence: TGTGCCAGCAGCTTAGTGGGGGGGCAGTACTTC.

The CDR3 coding sequence is TGTGCCAGTAGAAACAGGGGATCAAGAACTAATGAAAAACTGTTTTTT. Protein product: CASRNRGSRTNEKLFF. The gene calls are TRBV19 and TRBJ1-4, with 7 bases matching TRBD1. Germline CDR1 LNHDA, CDR2 SQIVND (reference sequence). V lost 6 bases and J lost 1; bases outside the gene matches: 8. This CDR3 is 16 amino acids long.

The V call is TRBV7-3, the J call TRBJ2-1; TRBD1 matches 8 bases. The length of the CDR3 is 14 residues. J was trimmed by 4 bases and V by 5 bases; bases with no gene match: 4. Germline V gene data show CDR1 as SGHTA and CDR2 as FQGTGA. The CDR3 reads CASSLRQGYNEQFF. The CDR3 nucleotides read TGTGCCAGCAGCCTTAGACAGGGGTACAATGAGCAGTTCTTC. The complete variable domain, with remaining parts taken from reference TRBV7-3 and TRBJ2-1, reads GAGVSQTPSNKVTEKGKYVELRCDPISGHTALYWYRQSLGQGPEFLIYFQGTGAADDSGLPNDRFFAVRPEGSVSTLKIQRTERGDSAVYLCASSLRQGYNEQFFGPGTRLTVL.

This rearrangement joins TRBV6-5 to TRBJ2-7; 7 bases agree with TRBD2. With V trimmed by 6 bases and J by 2 bases, 7 bases remained unmatched. This CDR3 is 14 amino acids long. Germline-derived CDR1 and CDR2 are MNHEY and SVGAGI. CDR3 protein: CASSLSGTTYEQYF. In nucleotides, the CDR3 is TGTGCCAGCAGCCTTTCCGGGACTACCTACGAGCAGTACTTC.

This chain links TRBV30 with TRBJ2-2; D assignment may be TRBD1 or TRBD2 (6 bases each). The germline V gene encodes CDR1 GTSNPN and CDR2 SVGIG (reference sequence). The CDR3 is 19 amino acids. Trimming took 5 bases from V and 4 from J, leaving 29 bases between them. The CDR3 loop is CAWGWVGARLERFTGELFF. CDR3 DNA sequence: TGTGCCTGGGGGTGGGTGGGGGCTCGACTAGAGAGGTTCACCGGGGAGCTGTTTTTT.

V gene TRBV27 combines with J gene TRBJ1-1; the match to TRBD1 covers 7 bases. Per germline, CDR1 MNHEY and CDR2 SMNVEV (reference sequence). The CDR3 totals 14 residues. Trimming took 5 bases from V and 5 from J; bases not matched to a gene: 8. The CDR3 spells CASSERQGRTEAFF. As DNA, the CDR3 is TGTGCCAGCAGTGAACGACAGGGTCGAACTGAAGCTTTCTTT.

The chain recombines TRBV5-6 with TRBJ1-1; 8 positions agree with TRBD1. CDR3 length: 13 residues. Germline V gene data show CDR1 as SGHDT and CDR2 as YYEEEE. After removal of 1 base from V and 10 bases from J, the junction contained 6 bases not matched to a gene. The CDR3 here is CASSLPGGAVAFF. In nucleotides, the CDR3 is TGTGCCAGCAGCTTGCCAGGGGGCGCCGTAGCTTTCTTT.

The chain is built from TRBV29-1 and TRBJ2-5; the D gene is possibly TRBD2 (6 bases). The CDR3 covers 15 residues. Germline CDR1 reads SQVTM; CDR2 reads ANQGSEA. With 5 bases removed from V and 5 bases from J, the gap between germline ends came to 21 bases. The CDR3 here is CSVQPGLTKWETQYF. CDR3 in DNA: TGCAGCGTTCAGCCGGGACTTACAAAATGGGAGACCCAGTACTTC.

J is TRBJ2-2 and V is TRBV7-3; D remains unclear. Between the trimmed V and J ends, which lost 1 base and 7 bases, there was a span of 13 bases. This CDR3 spans 15 amino acids. Germline V gene lookup returns CDR1 SGHTA and CDR2 FQGTGA. CDR3 nucleotides: TGTGCCAGCAGCTTAAGCCCCAGGTCAGGCGGGGAGCTGTTTTTT. It specifies CASSLSPRSGGELFF.

The chain recombines TRBV7-2 with TRBJ2-7; 7 bases match TRBD1. CDR1 and CDR2 from the germline V gene are SGHTA and FQGNSA. Trimming took 6 bases from V and 2 from J; bases not matched to a gene: 7. This CDR3 contains 14 residues. This chain's CDR3 is CASSLDRATYEQYF. In nucleotides, the CDR3 is TGTGCCAGCAGTCTCGACAGGGCCACCTACGAGCAGTACTTC.

This clone was detected a few times. The chain links TRBV29-1 to TRBJ2-3; 8 nucleotides line up with TRBD1. The CDR3 runs 13 residues. Germline CDR1 SQVTM, CDR2 ANQGSEA. V lost 2 bases, J lost 3 bases, and 1 base stayed unmatched. DNA of the CDR3: TGCAGCGTTGAAACAGGGGGTACAGATACGCAGTATTTT. Protein: CSVETGGTDTQYF.

The V gene is TRBV6-4, the J gene TRBJ1-2; TRBD1 matches at 12 bases. The CDR3 extends over 15 amino acids. The ends lost 6 bases at V and 4 bases at J; junction bases unmatched: 6. Germline lookup yields CDR1 MRHNA and CDR2 SNTAGT. The CDR3 bases are TGTGCCAGCAGCCCCGGGACAGGGGGCTTCTATGGCTACACCTTC. This codes for CASSPGTGGFYGYTF.

CDR3 nucleotide sequence: TGCGCCAGCAGCCAACAAATTACAGGACCTGAGCAGTTCTTC. Its protein is CASSQQITGPEQFF. This sequence joins TRBV4-3 and TRBJ2-1; TRBD1 might be the D (5 bases). The CDR3 has 14 residues. CDR1 LGHNA and CDR2 YSLEER come from the germline V gene. V shed 2 bases and J shed 9 bases, with 14 bases lying between them.

This clone showed up just a few times. The chain joins TRBV28 to TRBJ2-7; 7 bases line up with TRBD2. The CDR3 length is 13 residues. The V gene end was trimmed by 11 bases and the J gene end by 1 base; junction bases not matched to a gene: 8. Looked up from germline, CDR1 is MDHEN and CDR2 is SYDVKM. CDR3 region: CAGSSGRSYEQYF. The CDR3 region has the DNA TGTGCCGGATCTAGCGGACGTTCCTACGAGCAGTACTTC.

V is TRBV7-9 and J is TRBJ1-2, with D possibly matching TRBD1 (6 bases). The CDR3 contains 14 residues. With 1 base removed from V and 4 bases from J, the gap between germline ends came to 10 bases. CDR1 SEHNR and CDR2 FQNEAQ come from the germline V gene (reference sequence). The CDR3 is CASSLDGTIYGYTF. Here the CDR3 DNA reads TGTGCCAGCAGCTTAGATGGGACAATCTATGGCTACACCTTC.

In its sample, this clone was seen many times. The same CDR3 can be traced to other DNA sequences in this sample. The genes are TRBV7-2 and TRBJ1-1, with D perhaps matching TRBD1 (6 bases). The V gene's germline CDR1 is SGHTA and CDR2 FQGNSA. The germline V and J ends were trimmed by 5 bases and 1 base, with 11 bases remaining between them. The CDR3 extends over 14 amino acids. CDR3 sequence reads: CASSPGAANTEAFF. The CDR3 coding sequence is TGTGCCAGCAGCCCGGGGGCGGCGAACACTGAAGCTTTCTTT.